Ten or more counts support the clone carrying this T cell receptor (beta chain). As yet, its antigen is unknown. The entry originates in a study of regulatory T cells in long-lasting Graves disease. The time point here: newly diagnosed GD, antithyroid drugs for less than 3 months. Scientists built the TCR library using RNA that was extracted from PBMCs. Patients with Graves' disease were diagnosed by American Thyroid Association guidelines. General observations from the study: Sampling was limited to peripheral blood rather than thyroid tissue. Persistent Graves' patients showed reduced TCR diversity versus newly diagnosed patients.

CDR3 length: 15 amino acids. Germline V CDR1 and CDR2: KGHSH, LQKENI. V gave up 2 bases and J gave up 0 bases, with 8 bases separating them. Library construction for TCR beta used iRepertoire HTBI primers and Arm-PCR of CDR3 regions. A single record per CDR3 protein comes from TCRdb applying MiXCR to the multiplex PCR reads. Here the sample spans about 500,000 distinct CDR3 sequences, around 15% being singletons. These same records also appear under a second study, on T cells in Graves' hyperthyroidism and ophthalmopathy. From that study: The primer set for the first-round RT-PCR of the TCR CDR3 was HTBI.

The sequence was collected from a man aged 35 to 55 with Graves disease. This chain joins TRBV18 and TRBJ2-1; no definite D call. Here the sequenced sample was peripheral blood mononuclear cells (PBMCs), taken at new diagnosis, from a patient treated with antithyroid drugs. CDR3 nucleotides: TGTGCCAGCTCACCAACCAGGAGCTCCTACAATGAGCAGTTCTTC. Residues: CASSPTRSSYNEQFF.